What follows is one T cell receptor (beta chain) and its context. What this receptor recognizes is not known. Base qualities were left out, and no much larger clone turns up one base away. These data originate in a study of T cell changes during pregnancy in multiple sclerosis (dated by TCRdb to 2018 to 2020). Study-wide context: Changes in the T cell repertoire over the course of pregnancy were examined in this study in women with multiple sclerosis.

Receptors were amplified or captured by the immunoSEQ multiplex PCR assay. TCRdb obtained this table from immuneACCESS and retained in-frame rearrangements with V and J assigned. These tables miss some clones; where compared with another copy, unresolved V genes account for less than half of the shortfall, and the remainder is unexplained. Recorded for this sample are some 41,000 clones; 88% of them occurred a single time. Approximately 4.5% of the sample rests with the top ten. The cysteine opens and the phenylalanine closes a CDR3 of 17 amino acids. Solely the CDR3 DNA is kept, with 51 bases framed from the first base. CDR1 and CDR2, per the germline V gene, are SGHDN and FVKESK. Unmatched junction bases come to 9, with V trimmed by 3 bases and J by 4 bases.

The specimen was CD8+ T cells from peripheral blood mononuclear cells, collected in the first trimester of pregnancy. The sequence links TRBV14 to TRBJ1-2, with 12 bases matching TRBD1. This TCR derives from a female donor with multiple sclerosis, enrolled in a pregnancy study. CDR3 reads: CASSQHVGQGAGYGYTF. The DNA sequence is given as TGTGCCAGCAGCCAGCACGTGGGACAGGGGGCCGGCTATGGCTACACCTTC.